Below, 19 T cell receptor beta chains from the same sample are listed, as sequenced in a study of T cell responses to AZD1222 COVID-19 vaccine. Assay used: immunoSEQ multiplex PCR; TCRdb lists only in-frame clones, some missing. The sample shows under 60,000 clones, around 89% of them seen only once. The sequences come from peripheral blood, collected 28 days after the second AZD1222 dose. The receptors stem from an adult who received the AZD1222 COVID-19 vaccine.

The J gene is TRBJ2-7, the V gene TRBV25-1; D is tentatively TRBD1 or TRBD2 (6 bases each). This CDR3 spans 17 amino acids. V lost 3 bases, J lost 5 bases, and 23 bases lay in between. In germline, CDR1 is MGHDK, CDR2 SYGVNS. The CDR3 bases are TGTGCCAGCAGTGACCCCAAGACGGGGGCGTTTAACAACGAGCAGTACTTC. This translates into CASSDPKTGAFNNEQYF.

Only a few counts were recorded for this clone. The J gene is TRBJ2-2, the V gene TRBV6-5; 8 bases align to TRBD1. The germline V gene encodes CDR1 MNHEY and CDR2 SVGAGI. This CDR3 region has 14 residues. After removal of 7 bases from V and 4 bases from J, the junction contained 5 bases not matched to a gene. The CDR3 protein is CASNLDRVTGELFF. Here the CDR3 DNA reads TGTGCCAGCAATCTGGACAGGGTCACCGGGGAGCTGTTTTTT.

The chain carries TRBV28 and TRBJ2-7; the match to TRBD2 covers 8 bases. The CDR3 extends over 15 amino acids. CDR1 MDHEN and CDR2 SYDVKM come from the germline V gene. J was trimmed by 7 bases and V by 5 bases; bases with no gene match: 13. Written as DNA, the CDR3 is TGTGCCAGCAGTAACCCGGGACTAGATTTACGGGAGCAGTACTTC. Translated: CASSNPGLDLREQYF.

The rearrangement uses TRBV24-1 and TRBJ2-2, with 10 bases identical to TRBD1. This CDR3 has 16 residues. Looked up from germline, CDR1 is KGHDR and CDR2 is SFDVKD. V was pared by 4 bases and J by 4 bases, with 5 bases of the junction left unmatched. The CDR3 here is CATSDRQGAGTGELFF. The CDR3 coding sequence is TGTGCCACCAGTGACCGACAGGGGGCAGGCACCGGGGAGCTGTTTTTT.

In DNA form, the CDR3 reads TGTGCCAGTAGTACGGAAGCGGGGGAGAACACCGGGGAGCTGTTTTTT. Translation: CASSTEAGENTGELFF. The chain carries TRBV19 and TRBJ2-2, with 8 positions matching TRBD2. J gave up 1 base and V 4 bases, and 5 bases lay outside the gene matches. The CDR3 loop spans 16 amino acids. CDR1 LNHDA and CDR2 SQIVND come from the germline V gene (reference sequence). Full variable domain (outside the CDR3, taken from reference TRBV19 and TRBJ2-2): DGGITQSPKYLFRKEGQNVTLSCEQNLNHDAMYWYRQDPGQGLRLIYYSQIVNDFQKGDIAEGYSVSREKKESFPLTVTSAQKNPTAFYLCASSTEAGENTGELFFGEGSRLTVL.

The chain couples TRBV7-3 to TRBJ2-3, with no clear D. The CDR3 has 13 amino acids. Germline CDR1 is SGHTA and CDR2 is FQGTGA. With 3 bases removed from V and 3 bases from J, the gap between germline ends came to 7 bases. The CDR3 coding sequence is TGTGCCAGCAGCTTTCCCGGGACAGATACGCAGTATTTT. Protein product: CASSFPGTDTQYF. The whole variable domain, remainder taken from reference TRBV7-3 and TRBJ2-3, is GAGVSQTPSNKVTEKGKYVELRCDPISGHTALYWYRQSLGQGPEFLIYFQGTGAADDSGLPNDRFFAVRPEGSVSTLKIQRTERGDSAVYLCASSFPGTDTQYFGPGTRLTVL.

J is TRBJ1-1 and V is TRBV18; D is possibly TRBD1 (6 bases). The CDR3 extends over 12 amino acids. The V gene's germline CDR1 is KGHSH and CDR2 LQKENI. V was cut by 2 bases and J by 7 bases, with 8 bases left in between. CDR3 sequence: CASSPGTIEAFF. CDR3 in DNA: TGTGCCAGCTCACCAGGGACAATTGAAGCTTTCTTT.

Here the CDR3 reads CATSAGLRGNQRSYNEQFF. The CDR3 DNA reads as TGTGCCACCAGTGCCGGCTTGAGGGGCAACCAGCGCTCCTACAATGAGCAGTTCTTC. This chain connects TRBV24-1 to TRBJ2-1, with D perhaps being TRBD1 or TRBD2 (5 bases each). Trimming left V 5 bases short and J 0 bases short, with 22 bases between. Per the germline V gene, CDR1 is KGHDR and CDR2 is SFDVKD. This CDR3 is 19 amino acids long.

V gene TRBV7-6 combines with J gene TRBJ2-3; D remains ambiguous. The CDR3 totals 15 residues. CDR1 is SGHVS and CDR2 is FNYEAQ in the germline V gene. V gave up 3 bases and J gave up 2 bases, with 12 bases separating them. CDR3 sequence (DNA): TGTGCCAGCAGCTTTACGAGACAAAACACAGATACGCAGTATTTT. Amino acid sequence: CASSFTRQNTDTQYF. Supplemented by reference TRBV7-6 and TRBJ2-3, the full variable domain reads GAGVSQSPRYKVTKRGQDVALRCDPISGHVSLYWYRQALGQGPEFLTYFNYEAQQDKSGLPNDRFSAERPEGSISTLTIQRTEQRDSAMYRCASSFTRQNTDTQYFGPGTRLTVL.

The chain recombines TRBV6-5 with TRBJ2-2; no clear D. Germline V CDR1 and CDR2: MNHEY, SVGAGI. V was shortened by 6 bases and J by 9 bases, with 20 bases between the two germline ends. This CDR3 has 15 residues. CDR3 amino acids: CASSSLTVNTRELFF. The CDR3 DNA is TGTGCCAGCAGCTCCCTCACAGTCAACACGAGGGAGCTGTTTTTT.

V gene TRBV28 combines with J gene TRBJ2-7; 11 bases match TRBD2. The CDR3 length is 16 residues. Germline assignment: CDR1 MDHEN and CDR2 SYDVKM. Losses at the gene ends were 0 bases for V and 5 bases for J; bases not matched to a gene: 6. The CDR3 spells CASSLWETSGNNEQYF. CDR3 in DNA: TGTGCCAGCAGTTTATGGGAGACTAGCGGGAACAACGAGCAGTACTTC.

The chain combines TRBV2 with TRBJ2-2; D might be TRBD2 (7 bases). The V and J ends lost 2 bases and 7 bases respectively, with 17 bases between them. Germline CDR1 and CDR2: SNHLY and FYNNEI. The CDR3 spans 16 residues. This CDR3 is CASSEWGGADGGELFF. The CDR3 DNA reads as TGTGCCAGCAGTGAATGGGGGGGCGCAGACGGCGGGGAGCTGTTTTTT.

This sequence joins TRBV7-8 and TRBJ1-2; D ambiguous. The CDR3 is made up of 17 amino acids. V gave up 5 bases and J gave up 8 bases, with 27 bases separating them. Germline assignment: CDR1 SGHVS and CDR2 FQNEAQ. The CDR3 nucleotides read TGTGCCAGCAGCCTTTCTGCCAGACTTGAGCTGGCGTTCGGCTACACCTTC. As protein: CASSLSARLELAFGYTF.

This clone qualifies as medium-sized. The chain uses TRBV27 and TRBJ1-2; no definite D call. V was shortened by 2 bases and J by 5 bases, with 12 bases between the two germline ends. Germline CDR1 and CDR2: MNHEY and SMNVEV (reference sequence). The CDR3 spans 14 residues. The chain's CDR3 is CASSLGPERYGYTF. The CDR3, as DNA: TGTGCCAGCAGTTTAGGGCCAGAGCGATATGGCTACACCTTC.

The CDR3 DNA sequence: TGTGCCAGCAGCCTAACGGGACGTTGGGCTGAAGCTTTCTTT. As protein: CASSLTGRWAEAFF. The rearrangement joins TRBV3-1 (or the pseudogene TRBV3-2) to TRBJ1-1; perhaps TRBD1 as D (5 bases). Germline V gene sequence: CDR1 LGHDT, CDR2 YNNKEL (reference sequence). CDR3 length: 14 residues. V was pared by 4 bases and J by 6 bases, with 15 bases between.

The rearrangement links TRBV7-9 to TRBJ2-3, with D tentatively TRBD1 or TRBD2 (5 bases each). V lost 5 bases to trimming and J lost 1 base, with 16 bases between them. The CDR3 extends over 16 amino acids. Germline lookup yields CDR1 SEHNR and CDR2 FQNEAQ (reference sequence). The CDR3 coding sequence is TGTGCCAGCAGCCCCTTTTCGGGACCCCGCACAGATACGCAGTATTTT. It translates to CASSPFSGPRTDTQYF.

The DNA for the CDR3 is TGTGCCAGCAGCTCCCTCACAGATACGCAGTATTTT. It codes for CASSSLTDTQYF. The V call is TRBV7-2, the J call TRBJ2-3, with D hard to call. The CDR3 is 12 amino acids. Germline V gene data show CDR1 as SGHTA and CDR2 as FQGNSA. With 4 bases removed from V and 2 bases from J, the gap between germline ends came to 4 bases.

The chain has TRBV7-9 and TRBJ2-7, with 11 bases matching TRBD1. Looked up from germline, CDR1 is SEHNR and CDR2 is FQNEAQ (reference sequence). Trimming at V came to 1 base and at J to 3 bases, leaving 5 bases not matched to a gene. This CDR3 spans 16 amino acids. This chain's CDR3 is CASSLDPGQGVYEQYF. The CDR3 DNA follows: TGTGCCAGCAGCTTAGATCCGGGACAGGGGGTCTACGAGCAGTACTTC.

The gene calls are TRBV10-3 and TRBJ2-5; the match to TRBD1 covers 9 bases. J was trimmed by 1 base and V by 10 bases; bases with no gene match: 16. This CDR3 region has 17 residues. The germline gives CDR1 ENHRY, CDR2 SYGVKD. CDR3: CATSGQGETSGQETQYF. In DNA, the CDR3 is TGTGCCACCTCGGGACAGGGCGAAACAAGCGGCCAAGAGACCCAGTACTTC.